The next 3 T cell receptor beta chains were all read from a single sample in a study of T-cell memory formation after mild COVID-19. A single record per CDR3 protein comes from TCRdb applying MiXCR to the 5' RACE reads. The sample lists roughly 100,000 distinct CDR3 sequences, about a sixth seen once, with 28% in the top ten. Sequenced input: PBMCs or a T cell subset sorted from them (not recorded which). Every receptor here comes from an adult woman who had mild COVID-19 (a few samples of this study predate the infection). Cell type and time point are not known.

The chain couples TRBV19 to TRBJ2-1; D is unresolved. This CDR3 contains 15 residues. Germline CDR1 reads LNHDA; CDR2 reads SQIVND (reference sequence). V dropped 5 bases and J dropped 0 bases, with 11 bases sitting between them. CDR3 DNA: TGTGCCAGTAGTCCTATTTCGAGCTCCTACAATGAGCAGTTCTTC. Translating gives CASSPISSSYNEQFF.

The table lists this clonotype with a few counts. DNA for the CDR3: TGCGCCAGCAGCTTCAGGGAGAAGGCCTACGAGCAGTACTTC. Translating gives CASSFREKAYEQYF. The chain links TRBV4-1 to TRBJ2-7; D might be TRBD1 or TRBD2, each matching 5 bases. CDR1 and CDR2 (germline): MGHRA, YSYEKL. The CDR3 is 14 residues long. With 5 bases removed from V and 2 bases from J, the gap between germline ends came to 13 bases.

The J gene is TRBJ2-3, the V gene TRBV7-9; D possibly matches TRBD1 or TRBD2 (5 bases each). The germline gives CDR1 SEHNR, CDR2 FQNEAQ (reference sequence). The V end was cut by 8 bases, the J end by 2 bases, with 20 bases between. The CDR3 loop spans 16 amino acids. The CDR3 spells CASSPIGAGATDTQYF. CDR3 DNA sequence: TGTGCCAGCTCCCCGATAGGGGCCGGGGCCACAGATACGCAGTATTTT.